A selection of T cell receptor beta chains follows, all from one sample in a study of regulatory T cells in long-lasting Graves disease. TCRdb re-called the multiplex PCR reads with MiXCR, one entry per CDR3 protein. This sample yields roughly 410,000 distinct CDR3 sequences, of which 15% are seen a single time; approximately 7.6% belongs to the top ten. The sample was also reused in another study, on T cells in Graves' hyperthyroidism and ophthalmopathy.

The source was peripheral blood mononuclear cells (PBMCs), collected at new diagnosis, from a patient treated with antithyroid drugs. All receptors come from a middle-aged woman with Graves disease. Each CDR3 is given with its conserved first and last residue. Each record gives: J gene, clone size, D gene, V gene, CDR3 DNA, CDR3 protein. The D gene is left open where the match is weak. Expanded clones get a size class; other rows say once, few or many, or leave the size out.

TRBJ1-2,many,.,TRBV27,TGTGCCAGCAGTTTAAAAGGATACGGTGTAGGCTACACCTTC,CASSLKGYGVGYTF
TRBJ2-2,.,TRBD2,TRBV2,TGTGCCAGCAGTGAACCGGGACGGAGGGCTAGCGGTAAAACCGGGGAGCTGTTTTTT,CASSEPGRRASGKTGELFF
TRBJ2-1,few,.,TRBV27,TGTGCCAGCAGTTTAGACCGCGTCGCGGATGAGCAGTTCTTC,CASSLDRVADEQFF
TRBJ2-1,many,.,TRBV12-3/TRBV12-4,TGTGCCAGCAGTCCTGGCCGGGTGGCGGGCGATGAGCAGTTCTTC,CASSPGRVAGDEQFF
TRBJ2-7,.,.,TRBV3-1,TGTGCCAGCAGCCAAGATGGGGCAGTCGAGCAGTACTTC,CASSQDGAVEQYF
TRBJ1-1,many,.,TRBV7-2,TGTGCCAGCAGCCCGCTCGCCGGGCCAAGTTCGGCTTTCTTT,CASSPLAGPSSAFF
TRBJ2-7,many,.,TRBV12-5,TGTGCTAGTGGTTTGGTACTTGCAAGGGGGAATGACGAGCAGTACTTC,CASGLVLARGNDEQYF
TRBJ2-7,few,.,TRBV19,TGTGCCACCGAAGACTTATTCTACGAGCAGTACTTC,CATEDLFYEQYF
TRBJ2-3,.,.,TRBV6-5,TGTGCCAGCAGTGACTCGTGGGACCCTAACACAGATACGCAGTATTTT,CASSDSWDPNTDTQYF
TRBJ2-3,few,TRBD2,TRBV12-3/TRBV12-4,TGTGCCACCGCGGGAGGGAAAAGCACAGATACGCAGTATTTT,CATAGGKSTDTQYF
TRBJ2-2,.,.,TRBV6-5,TGTGCCAGCAGTTACGGACTTTACACGACCGGGGAGCTGTTTTTT,CASSYGLYTTGELFF
TRBJ2-3,many,.,TRBV6-5,TGTGCCAGCAGTTCCACGGGAAGTCCAGATACGCAGTATTTT,CASSSTGSPDTQYF
TRBJ2-1,.,.,TRBV19,TGTGCCAGTAGTTATCTCGGGAGAAATGAGCAGTTCTTC,CASSYLGRNEQFF
TRBJ2-5,many,.,TRBV12-5,TGTGCTAGTGGAAGGGGGGGGGGGGCAGAGACCCAGTACTTC,CASGRGGGAETQYF
TRBJ2-1,many,TRBD1,TRBV24-1,TGTGCCACCAGTGATTTGGCTGGACAGGGGGCCTACAATGAGCAGTTCTTC,CATSDLAGQGAYNEQFF
TRBJ2-2,few,TRBD2,TRBV7-2,TGTGCCAGCAGCCCTCCCGGGACTATCACCGGGGAGCTGTTTTTT,CASSPPGTITGELFF